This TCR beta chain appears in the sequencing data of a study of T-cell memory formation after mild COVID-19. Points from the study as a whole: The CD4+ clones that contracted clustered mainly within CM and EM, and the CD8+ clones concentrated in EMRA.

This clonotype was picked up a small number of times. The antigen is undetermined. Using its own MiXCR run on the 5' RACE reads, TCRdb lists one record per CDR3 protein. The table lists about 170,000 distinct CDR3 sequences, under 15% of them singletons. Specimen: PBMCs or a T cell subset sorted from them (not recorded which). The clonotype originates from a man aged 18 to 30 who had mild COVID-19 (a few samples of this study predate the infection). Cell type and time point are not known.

The CDR3 here is CASSPSGTGGFETQYF. The CDR3 DNA follows: TGCGCCAGCAGCCCAAGCGGGACAGGGGGCTTTGAGACCCAGTACTTC. The V call is TRBV5-1, the J call TRBJ2-5; 12 positions agree with TRBD1. CDR1 and CDR2 (germline): SGHRS, YFSETQ. V shed 4 bases, J shed 5 bases, and the junction held 9 bases outside the gene matches. The CDR3 is 16 amino acids.